This entry lists 10 T cell receptor beta chains sequenced from one sample in a study of PD-L1 blockade in urothelial cancer. The repertoire was sequenced with immunoSEQ multiplex PCR; TCRdb's copy has only in-frame clones and lacks some. The sample carries 75,000 to 95,000 clones, 85% to 95% recorded once. The source was PBMCs, collected around atezolizumab (anti-PD-L1) treatment. These receptors originate from a man aged 55-75 years with urothelial cancer.

V is TRBV28 and J is TRBJ1-1; no definite D call. The CDR3 totals 13 residues. The V gene lost 3 bases and the J gene lost 3 bases, with 8 bases spanning the gap. In germline, CDR1 is MDHEN, CDR2 SYDVKM. The CDR3 here is CASSLFRDTEAFF. The CDR3 DNA is TGTGCCAGCAGTTTGTTTAGAGACACTGAAGCTTTCTTT.

V is TRBV15 and J is TRBJ1-1, with D maybe TRBD1 (5 bases). The ends were cut back, 0 bases at V and 1 base at J, with 15 bases in the middle. Germline V gives CDR1 LNHNV, CDR2 YYDKDF (reference sequence). This CDR3 is 17 amino acids long. As DNA, the CDR3 is TGTGCCACCAGCAGAGATGGAGACAGAAGGAAGAACACTGAAGCTTTCTTT. Its translation: CATSRDGDRRKNTEAFF.

The gene calls are TRBV10-3 and TRBJ1-3, with a weak D call TRBD1 (6 bases). The CDR3 contains 13 residues. CDR1 and CDR2 (germline): ENHRY, SYGVKD. Trimming pared 8 bases from V and 1 base from J, leaving 9 bases between. The CDR3 loop reads CAIYTGSGNTIYF. DNA of the CDR3: TGTGCCATCTATACAGGGTCTGGAAACACCATATATTTT.

This chain links TRBV7-2 with TRBJ1-2; 9 bases match TRBD1. The trim removed 3 bases at V and 4 bases at J, leaving 6 bases unmatched. In germline, CDR1 is SGHTA, CDR2 FQGNSA. This CDR3 has 15 amino acids. In nucleotides, the CDR3 is TGTGCCAGCAGCTTTACAGGGGGCGCATCCTATGGCTACACCTTC. Its protein is CASSFTGGASYGYTF.

This clone was picked up a small number of times. This chain links TRBV13 with TRBJ1-5; maybe TRBD1 (6 bases). Germline V gene data show CDR1 as PRHDT and CDR2 as FYEKMQ (reference sequence). There are 13 residues in the CDR3. V lost 1 base, J lost 7 bases, and 8 bases lay in between. This chain's CDR3 is CASSLVGGQPQHF. The CDR3 DNA follows: TGTGCCAGCAGCTTAGTAGGGGGACAGCCCCAGCATTTT. Drawing the rest from reference TRBV13 and TRBJ1-5, the complete variable domain is AAGVIQSPRHLIKEKRETATLKCYPIPRHDTVYWYQQGPGQDPQFLISFYEKMQSDKGSIPDRFSAQQFSDYHSELNMSSLELGDSALYFCASSLVGGQPQHFGDGTRLSIL.

The genes are TRBV6-5 and TRBJ1-4; TRBD1 matches 7 bases. The CDR3 sequence is 16 residues long. Germline assignment: CDR1 MNHEY and CDR2 SVGAGI. Trimming at V came to 2 bases and at J to 0 bases, leaving 3 bases not matched to a gene. In DNA form, the CDR3 reads TGTGCCAGCAGTTACGTTACAGGGGCAACTAATGAAAAACTGTTTTTT. Translated, it gives CASSYVTGATNEKLFF.

The count of this clone is one. The chain is built from TRBV5-6 and TRBJ2-5; D gene unclear. Trimming pared 4 bases from V and 5 bases from J, leaving 9 bases between. Per germline, CDR1 SGHDT and CDR2 YYEEEE. The CDR3 is made up of 12 amino acids. The CDR3 loop reads CASSLLLETQYF. The CDR3 coding sequence is TGTGCCAGCAGCCTCCTTCTCGAGACCCAGTACTTC.

The J gene is TRBJ2-7, the V gene TRBV6-5; a possible D gene is TRBD1 (5 bases). The germline gives CDR1 MNHEY, CDR2 SVGAGI. V was trimmed by 0 bases and J by 3 bases, leaving 12 bases between them. CDR3 length: 15 amino acids. Here the CDR3 DNA reads TGTGCCAGCAGTTACTCGACAGCTTACCTCTACGAGCAGTACTTC. Translated, it gives CASSYSTAYLYEQYF.

The genes are TRBV20-1 and TRBJ1-2; D gene uncertain. Trimming shortened V by 4 bases and J by 5 bases, and 5 bases separated the two germline ends. There are 10 residues in the CDR3. Germline CDR1 DFQATT, CDR2 SNEGSKA (reference sequence). CDR3 in DNA: TGCAGTGCTATACAGTATGGCTACACCTTC. Protein: CSAIQYGYTF.

The chain is built from TRBV2 and TRBJ2-4; 7 nucleotides align to TRBD1. The CDR3 is made up of 14 amino acids. J was trimmed by 8 bases and V by 6 bases; bases with no gene match: 10. Germline CDR1 is SNHLY and CDR2 is FYNNEI. As DNA, the CDR3 is TGTGCCAGCAGGTCCCGGGACAGCAAGTACATTCAGTACTTC. Residues: CASRSRDSKYIQYF.